This TCR beta chain stems from a study of beta chain features in type 1 diabetes. Overall study results and limits: Type 1 diabetes patients had TCRB CDR3s that were shorter (moderately but significantly so) in all four CD4+ subsets.

Concerning this clone: Antigen specificity is unknown.

The sequenced template was cDNA made from the entire isolated RNA. Clones were read by immunoSEQ multiplex PCR, and TCRdb kept only the in-frame ones, dropping some. The data contain about 700,000 clones, around an eighth of them singletons. V gave up 3 bases and J gave up 0 bases, with 14 bases separating them. The CDR3 is 17 residues long. The V gene is TRBV23-1, the J gene TRBJ1-4; D gene unclear. TRBV23-1 is an ORF for which the function is uncertain. This sequence was found in a man younger than 35 with type 1 diabetes. Sequenced sample: naive CD4+ T cells from blood. The CDR3 here is CASSQDGLVATNEKLFF. As DNA, the CDR3 is TGCGCCAGCAGTCAGGACGGCTTAGTTGCAACTAATGAAAAACTGTTTTTT.